This T cell receptor beta chain is drawn from a study of T cell responses to AZD1222 COVID-19 vaccine. Produced via immunoSEQ multiplex PCR; TCRdb's table is partial and in-frame only. The sample records 150,000 or so clones, around 90% being singletons. General study findings and limits: Dominant at 160-218 and 743-854, vaccine-associated CD4 TCRs also spanned spike.

Worth noting for this clone: Its antigen is undetermined.

The clonotype comes from an adult in good health. The starting material was peripheral blood, obtained on day 0 of AZD1222 vaccination.

The CDR3 here is CASRLNSYEQYF. The CDR3 DNA reads TGTGCCAGCAGACTAAACTCCTACGAGCAGTACTTC. The V and J genes are TRBV2 and TRBJ2-7; no clear D. Looked up from germline, CDR1 is SNHLY and CDR2 is FYNNEI. Trimming removed 6 bases from V and 0 bases from J, with 6 bases in between. This CDR3 contains 12 residues.